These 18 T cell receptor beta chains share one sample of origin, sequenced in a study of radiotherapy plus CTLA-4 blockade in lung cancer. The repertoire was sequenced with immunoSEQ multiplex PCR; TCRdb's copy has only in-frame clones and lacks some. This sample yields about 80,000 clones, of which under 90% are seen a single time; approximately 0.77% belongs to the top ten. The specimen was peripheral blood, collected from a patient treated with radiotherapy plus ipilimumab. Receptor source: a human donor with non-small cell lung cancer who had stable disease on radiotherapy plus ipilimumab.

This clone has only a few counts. This CDR3 reads CASSPPGVDSPLHF. CDR3 nucleotides: TGTGCCAGCAGCCCCCCGGGAGTTGATTCACCCCTCCACTTT. This chain links TRBV7-9 with TRBJ1-6; D gene unclear. Germline lookup yields CDR1 SEHNR and CDR2 FQNEAQ (reference sequence). V was cut by 5 bases and J by 8 bases, with 13 bases left in between. The CDR3 runs 14 residues.

For the CDR3, the DNA is TGTGCCAGCAGCTTGGTCGGGGGAATCTCCTACGAGCAGTACTTC. As protein: CASSLVGGISYEQYF. V gene TRBV7-9 combines with J gene TRBJ2-7; D may be TRBD2 (6 bases). Germline-derived CDR1 and CDR2 are SEHNR and FQNEAQ (reference sequence). The CDR3 is 15 amino acids. V dropped 3 bases and J dropped 0 bases, with 12 bases sitting between them.

The CDR3: CASRAGDSNQPQHF. CDR3 coding DNA: TGTGCCAGCAGGGCAGGAGATAGCAATCAGCCCCAGCATTTT. The rearrangement links TRBV2 to TRBJ1-5, with no clear D. This CDR3 has 14 residues. V was trimmed by 6 bases and J by 0 bases, leaving 9 bases between them. CDR1 and CDR2 (germline): SNHLY, FYNNEI.

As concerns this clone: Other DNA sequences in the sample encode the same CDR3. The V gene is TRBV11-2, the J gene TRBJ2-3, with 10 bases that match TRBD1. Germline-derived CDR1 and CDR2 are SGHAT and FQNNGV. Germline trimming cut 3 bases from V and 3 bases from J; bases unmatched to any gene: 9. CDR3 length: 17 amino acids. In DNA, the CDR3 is TGTGCCAGCAGCTTGTTCGTGGGACAGGGGTCAACAGATACGCAGTATTTT. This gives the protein CASSLFVGQGSTDTQYF.

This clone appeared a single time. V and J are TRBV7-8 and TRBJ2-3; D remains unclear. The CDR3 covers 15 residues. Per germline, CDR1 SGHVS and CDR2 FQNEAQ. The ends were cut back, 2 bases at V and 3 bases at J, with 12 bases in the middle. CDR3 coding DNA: TGTGCCAGCAGCTTACGGGCAGGACGAACAGATACGCAGTATTTT. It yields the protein CASSLRAGRTDTQYF.

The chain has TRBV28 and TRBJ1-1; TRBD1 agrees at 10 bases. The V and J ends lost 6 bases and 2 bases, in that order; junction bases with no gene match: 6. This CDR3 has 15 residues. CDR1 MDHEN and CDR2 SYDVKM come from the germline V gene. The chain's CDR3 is CASSPRTGGNTEAFF. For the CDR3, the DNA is TGTGCCAGCAGCCCCCGGACAGGGGGAAACACTGAAGCTTTCTTT.

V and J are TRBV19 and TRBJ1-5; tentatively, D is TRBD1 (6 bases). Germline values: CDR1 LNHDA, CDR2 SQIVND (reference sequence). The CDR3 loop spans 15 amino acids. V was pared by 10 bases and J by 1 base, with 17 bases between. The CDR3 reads CATTGGGLSNQPQHF. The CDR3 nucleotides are TGTGCCACCACCGGCGGGGGGCTCAGCAATCAGCCCCAGCATTTT.

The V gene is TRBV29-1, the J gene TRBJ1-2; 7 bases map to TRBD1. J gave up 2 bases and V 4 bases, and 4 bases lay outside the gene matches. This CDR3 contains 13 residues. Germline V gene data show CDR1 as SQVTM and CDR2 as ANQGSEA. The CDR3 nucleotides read TGCAGCGTTGGACAGGGCGTCAACTATGGCTACACCTTC. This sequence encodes CSVGQGVNYGYTF.

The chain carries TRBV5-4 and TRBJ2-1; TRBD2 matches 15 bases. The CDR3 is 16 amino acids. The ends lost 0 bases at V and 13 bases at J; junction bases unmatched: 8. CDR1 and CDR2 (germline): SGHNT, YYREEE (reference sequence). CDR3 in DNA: TGTGCCAGCAGCTTGGCCGGGACTAGCGGGAGGCGGGGTCAGTTCTTC. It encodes CASSLAGTSGRRGQFF.

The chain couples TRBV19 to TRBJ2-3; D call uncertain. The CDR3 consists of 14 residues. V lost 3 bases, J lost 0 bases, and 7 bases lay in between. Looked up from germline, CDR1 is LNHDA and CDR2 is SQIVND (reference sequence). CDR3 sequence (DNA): TGTGCCAGTAGTATCCAGAAAAGCACAGATACGCAGTATTTT. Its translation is CASSIQKSTDTQYF.

The CDR3 bases are TGCAGCGTTGACCGGGAGGGTGGCACAGATACGCAGTATTTT. It codes for CSVDREGGTDTQYF. V is TRBV29-1 and J is TRBJ2-3; 8 positions agree with TRBD2. This CDR3 is built from 14 residues. The V and J ends lost 3 bases and 1 base, in that order; junction bases with no gene match: 3. Germline loops: CDR1 SQVTM, CDR2 ANQGSEA.

The CDR3 here is CASSLVGSEAKNIQYF. The CDR3 region has the DNA TGTGCCAGCAGCTTAGTCGGTTCGGAGGCCAAAAACATTCAGTACTTC. The rearrangement uses TRBV11-2 and TRBJ2-4; no definite D call. Per germline, CDR1 SGHAT and CDR2 FQNNGV. The CDR3 is 16 amino acids. The ends were cut back, 1 base at V and 1 base at J, with 11 bases in the middle. Together with reference TRBV11-2 and TRBJ2-4, the CDR3 gives the full variable domain: EAGVAQSPRYKIIEKRQSVAFWCNPISGHATLYWYQQILGQGPKLLIQFQNNGVVDDSQLPKDRFSAERLKGVDSTLKIQPAKLEDSAVYLCASSLVGSEAKNIQYFGAGTRLSVL.

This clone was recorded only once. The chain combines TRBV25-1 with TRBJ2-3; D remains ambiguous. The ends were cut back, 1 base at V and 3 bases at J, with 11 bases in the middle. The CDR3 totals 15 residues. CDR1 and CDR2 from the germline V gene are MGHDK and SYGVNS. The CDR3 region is CASSESKGWTDTQYF. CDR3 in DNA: TGTGCCAGCAGTGAATCTAAGGGTTGGACAGATACGCAGTATTTT.

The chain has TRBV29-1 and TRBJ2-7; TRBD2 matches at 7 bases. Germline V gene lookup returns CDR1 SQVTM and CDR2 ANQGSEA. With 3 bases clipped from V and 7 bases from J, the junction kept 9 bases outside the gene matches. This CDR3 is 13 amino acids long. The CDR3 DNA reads TGCAGCGTTGATGATCTGGGGCGGGGGGAGCAGTACTTC. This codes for CSVDDLGRGEQYF.

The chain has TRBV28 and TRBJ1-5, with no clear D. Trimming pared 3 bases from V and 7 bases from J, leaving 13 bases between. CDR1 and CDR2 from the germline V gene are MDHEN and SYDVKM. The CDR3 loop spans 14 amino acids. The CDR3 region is CASSLSGKSQPQHF. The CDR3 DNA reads TGTGCCAGCAGTTTGTCCGGGAAATCGCAGCCCCAGCATTTT.

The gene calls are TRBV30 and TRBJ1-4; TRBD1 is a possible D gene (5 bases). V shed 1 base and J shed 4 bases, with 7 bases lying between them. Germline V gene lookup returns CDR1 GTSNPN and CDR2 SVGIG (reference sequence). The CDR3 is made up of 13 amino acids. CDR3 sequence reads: CAWSEGYNEKLFF. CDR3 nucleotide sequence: TGTGCCTGGAGTGAGGGGTATAATGAAAAACTGTTTTTT. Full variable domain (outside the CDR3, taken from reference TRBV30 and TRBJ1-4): SQTIHQWPATLVQPVGSPLSLECTVEGTSNPNLYWYRQAAGRGLQLLFYSVGIGQISSEVPQNLSASRPQDRQFILSSKKLLLSDSGFYLCAWSEGYNEKLFFGSGTQLSVL.

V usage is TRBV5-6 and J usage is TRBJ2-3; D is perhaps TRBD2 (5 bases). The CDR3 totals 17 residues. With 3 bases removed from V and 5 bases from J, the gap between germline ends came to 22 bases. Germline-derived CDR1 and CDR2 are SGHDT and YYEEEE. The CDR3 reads CASSSIWDVGVIDTQYF. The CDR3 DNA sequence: TGTGCCAGCAGCTCCATATGGGATGTGGGAGTAATAGATACGCAGTATTTT.

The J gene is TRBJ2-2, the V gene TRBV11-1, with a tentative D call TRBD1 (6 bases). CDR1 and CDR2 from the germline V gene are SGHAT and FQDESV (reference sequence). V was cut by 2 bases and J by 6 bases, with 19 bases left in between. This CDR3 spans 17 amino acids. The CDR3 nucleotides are TGTGCCAGCAGCTTATTGGCCTCGGCAGGGGCTTCCGGGGAGCTGTTTTTT. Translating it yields CASSLLASAGASGELFF.